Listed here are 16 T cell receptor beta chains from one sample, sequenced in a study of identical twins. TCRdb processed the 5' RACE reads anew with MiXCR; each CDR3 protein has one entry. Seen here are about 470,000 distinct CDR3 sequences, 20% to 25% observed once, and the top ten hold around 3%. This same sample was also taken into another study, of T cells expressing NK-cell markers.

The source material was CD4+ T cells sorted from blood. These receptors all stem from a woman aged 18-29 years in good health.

The CDR3 protein is CASSYGLKETQYF. The DNA for the CDR3 is TGCGCCAGCAGCTATGGGTTAAAAGAGACCCAGTACTTC. The gene calls are TRBV5-1 and TRBJ2-5; D gene ambiguous. Looked up from germline, CDR1 is SGHRS and CDR2 is YFSETQ. This CDR3 has 13 residues. The V and J ends lost 3 bases and 3 bases respectively, with 9 bases between them.

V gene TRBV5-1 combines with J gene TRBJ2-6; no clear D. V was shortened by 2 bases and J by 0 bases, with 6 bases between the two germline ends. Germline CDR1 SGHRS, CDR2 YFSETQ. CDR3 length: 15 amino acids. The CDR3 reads CASSFAASGANVLTF. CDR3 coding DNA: TGCGCCAGCAGCTTCGCAGCCTCTGGGGCCAACGTCCTGACTTTC.

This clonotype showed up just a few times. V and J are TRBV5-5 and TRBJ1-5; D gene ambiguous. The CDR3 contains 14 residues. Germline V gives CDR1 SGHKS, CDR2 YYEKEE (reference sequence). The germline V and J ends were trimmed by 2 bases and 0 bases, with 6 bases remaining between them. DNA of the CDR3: TGTGCCAGCAGCTTTTTGTATAGCAATCAGCCCCAGCATTTT. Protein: CASSFLYSNQPQHF.

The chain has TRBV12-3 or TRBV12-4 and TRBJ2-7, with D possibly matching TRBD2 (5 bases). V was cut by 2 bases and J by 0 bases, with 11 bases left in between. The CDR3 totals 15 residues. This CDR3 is CASSLSPSTSYEQYF. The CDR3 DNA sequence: TGTGCCAGCAGTTTATCCCCTAGCACCTCCTACGAGCAGTACTTC.

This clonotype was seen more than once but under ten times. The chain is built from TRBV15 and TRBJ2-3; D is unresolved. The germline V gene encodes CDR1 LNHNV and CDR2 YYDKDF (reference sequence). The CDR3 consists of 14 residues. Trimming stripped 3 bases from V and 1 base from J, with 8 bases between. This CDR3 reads CATSSPSGTDTQYF. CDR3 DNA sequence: TGTGCCACCAGCAGCCCCAGCGGCACAGATACGCAGTATTTT. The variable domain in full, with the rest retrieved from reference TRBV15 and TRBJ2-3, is DAMVIQNPRYQVTQFGKPVTLSCSQTLNHNVMYWYQQKSSQAPKLLFHYYDKDFNNEADTPDNFQSRRPNTSFCFLDIRSPGLGDTAMYLCATSSPSGTDTQYFGPGTRLTVL.

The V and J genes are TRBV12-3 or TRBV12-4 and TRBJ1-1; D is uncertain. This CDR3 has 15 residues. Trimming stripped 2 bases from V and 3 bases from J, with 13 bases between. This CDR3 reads CASSLMGGFYTEAFF. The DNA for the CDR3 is TGTGCCAGCAGTTTAATGGGTGGTTTTTACACTGAAGCTTTCTTT.

CDR3 loop: CATSGAGQGRAGELFF. The CDR3 coding sequence is TGTGCCACCAGTGGCGCGGGACAGGGGAGAGCCGGGGAGCTGTTTTTT. The rearrangement joins TRBV24-1 to TRBJ2-2; TRBD1 matches at 10 bases. Losses at the gene ends were 5 bases for V and 6 bases for J; bases not matched to a gene: 8. The CDR3 consists of 16 residues. CDR1 and CDR2 (germline): KGHDR, SFDVKD.

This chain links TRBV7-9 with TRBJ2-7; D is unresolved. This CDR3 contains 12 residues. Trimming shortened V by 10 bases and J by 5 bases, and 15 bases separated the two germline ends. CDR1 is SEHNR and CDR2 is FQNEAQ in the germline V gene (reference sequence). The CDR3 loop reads CATSGRSNEQYF. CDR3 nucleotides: TGTGCCACCTCGGGCCGTTCGAACGAGCAGTACTTC.

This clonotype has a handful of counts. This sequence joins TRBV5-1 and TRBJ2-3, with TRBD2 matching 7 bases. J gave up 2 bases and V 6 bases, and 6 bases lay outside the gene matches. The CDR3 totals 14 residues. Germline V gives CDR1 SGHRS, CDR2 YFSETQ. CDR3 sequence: CASTASGYTDTQYF. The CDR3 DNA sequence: TGCGCCAGCACCGCTAGCGGATACACAGATACGCAGTATTTT.

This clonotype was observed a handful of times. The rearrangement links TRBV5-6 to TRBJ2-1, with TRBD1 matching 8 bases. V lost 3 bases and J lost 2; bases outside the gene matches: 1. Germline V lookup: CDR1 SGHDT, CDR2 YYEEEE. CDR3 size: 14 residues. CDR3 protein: CASSWTGPYNEQFF. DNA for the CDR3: TGTGCCAGCAGCTGGACAGGGCCCTACAATGAGCAGTTCTTC.

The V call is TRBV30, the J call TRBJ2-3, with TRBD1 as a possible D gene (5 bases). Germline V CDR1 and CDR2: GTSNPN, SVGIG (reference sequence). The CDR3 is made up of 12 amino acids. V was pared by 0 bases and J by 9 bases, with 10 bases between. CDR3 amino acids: CAWSVQVKTQYF. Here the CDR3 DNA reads TGTGCCTGGAGTGTACAGGTTAAGACGCAGTATTTT. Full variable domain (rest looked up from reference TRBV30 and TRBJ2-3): SQTIHQWPATLVQPVGSPLSLECTVEGTSNPNLYWYRQAAGRGLQLLFYSVGIGQISSEVPQNLSASRPQDRQFILSSKKLLLSDSGFYLCAWSVQVKTQYFGPGTRLTVL.

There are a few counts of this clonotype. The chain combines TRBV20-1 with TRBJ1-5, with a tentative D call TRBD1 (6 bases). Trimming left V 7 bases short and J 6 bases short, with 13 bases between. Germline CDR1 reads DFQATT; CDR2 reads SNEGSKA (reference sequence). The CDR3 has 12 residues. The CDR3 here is CSVGGASQPQHF. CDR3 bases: TGCAGTGTAGGGGGGGCTAGTCAGCCCCAGCATTTT.

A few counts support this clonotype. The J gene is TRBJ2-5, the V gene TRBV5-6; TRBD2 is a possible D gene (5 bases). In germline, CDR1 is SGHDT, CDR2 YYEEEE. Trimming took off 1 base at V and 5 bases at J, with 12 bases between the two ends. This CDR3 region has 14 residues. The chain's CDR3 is CASSLKDWAETQYF. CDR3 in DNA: TGTGCCAGCAGCTTGAAGGACTGGGCGGAGACCCAGTACTTC.

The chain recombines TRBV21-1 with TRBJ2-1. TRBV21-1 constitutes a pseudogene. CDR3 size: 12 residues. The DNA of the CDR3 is TGTGCCAGCAGCAGCCGGAGTGATGAGCAGTTCTTC. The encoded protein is CASSSRSDEQFF.

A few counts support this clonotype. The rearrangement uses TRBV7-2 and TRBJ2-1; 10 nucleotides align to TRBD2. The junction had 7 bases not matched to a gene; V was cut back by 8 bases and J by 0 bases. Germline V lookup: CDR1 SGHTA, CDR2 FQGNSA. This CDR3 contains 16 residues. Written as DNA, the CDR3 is TGTGCCAGCCCTAGCGGGGGCCCGAGCTCCTACAATGAGCAGTTCTTC. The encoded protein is CASPSGGPSSYNEQFF. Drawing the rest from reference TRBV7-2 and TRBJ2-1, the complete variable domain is GAGVSQSPSNKVTEKGKDVELRCDPISGHTALYWYRQSLGQGLEFLIYFQGNSAPDKSGLPSDRFSAERTGGSVSTLTIQRTQQEDSAVYLCASPSGGPSSYNEQFFGPGTRLTVL.

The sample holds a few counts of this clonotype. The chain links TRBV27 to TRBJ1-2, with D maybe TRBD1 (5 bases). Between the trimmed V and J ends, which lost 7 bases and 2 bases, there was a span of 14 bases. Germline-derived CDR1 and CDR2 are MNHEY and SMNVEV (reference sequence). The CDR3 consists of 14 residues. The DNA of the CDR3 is TGTGCCAGCAAAACCCTGGGACCGAACTATGGCTACACCTTC. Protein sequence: CASKTLGPNYGYTF.